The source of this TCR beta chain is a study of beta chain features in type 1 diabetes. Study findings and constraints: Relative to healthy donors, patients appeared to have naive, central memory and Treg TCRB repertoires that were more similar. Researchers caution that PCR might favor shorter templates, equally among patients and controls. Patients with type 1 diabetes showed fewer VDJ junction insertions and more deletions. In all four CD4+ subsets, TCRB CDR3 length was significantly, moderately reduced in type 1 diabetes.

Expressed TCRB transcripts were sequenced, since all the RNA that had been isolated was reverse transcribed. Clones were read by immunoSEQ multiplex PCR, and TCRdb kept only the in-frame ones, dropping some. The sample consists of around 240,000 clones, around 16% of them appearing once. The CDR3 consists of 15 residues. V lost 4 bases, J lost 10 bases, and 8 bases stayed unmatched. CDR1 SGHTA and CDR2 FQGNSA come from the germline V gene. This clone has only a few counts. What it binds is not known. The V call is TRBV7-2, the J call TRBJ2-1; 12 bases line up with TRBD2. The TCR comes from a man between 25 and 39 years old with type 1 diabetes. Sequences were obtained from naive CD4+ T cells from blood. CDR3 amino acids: CASSWVTSGRGEQFF. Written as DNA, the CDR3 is TGTGCCAGCAGCTGGGTGACTAGCGGGAGAGGCGAGCAGTTCTTC.